These 32 T cell receptor beta chains were sequenced from one sample in a study of OX40 agonist ivuxolimab in advanced cancers. Here immunoSEQ multiplex PCR was the method, and the copy in TCRdb shows in-frame clones only, minus some. This sample carries more than 20,000 clones, about nine tenths of them seen once, and the ten largest clones take 29%. Sequencing used CD4+ or CD8+ T cells sorted from blood, obtained in a trial of the OX40 agonist ivuxolimab. The receptor set was obtained from an adult with an advanced solid tumor such as melanoma, head and neck, liver or kidney cancer.

This sequence joins TRBV5-6 and TRBJ2-1, with 7 nucleotides matching TRBD2. The CDR3 runs to 16 residues. Trimming removed 0 bases from V and 3 bases from J; junction bases left unmatched: 6. CDR1 is SGHDT and CDR2 is YYEEEE in the germline V gene. CDR3 loop: CASSLEGRAFYNEQFF. CDR3 bases: TGTGCCAGCAGCTTGGAGGGGAGGGCCTTCTACAATGAGCAGTTCTTC. The full variable domain, its missing parts supplied by reference TRBV5-6 and TRBJ2-1, is DAGVTQSPTHLIKTRGQQVTLRCSPKSGHDTVSWYQQALGQGPQFIFQYYEEEERQRGNFPDRFSGHQFPNYSSELNVNALLLGDSALYLCASSLEGRAFYNEQFFGPGTRLTVL.

The chain links TRBV5-1 to TRBJ2-7; D not resolved. V lost 2 bases to trimming and J lost 0 bases, with 3 bases between them. CDR1 is SGHRS and CDR2 is YFSETQ in the germline V gene. This CDR3 spans 12 amino acids. This CDR3 is CASSFGSYEQYF. For the CDR3, the DNA is TGCGCCAGCAGCTTCGGCTCCTACGAGCAGTACTTC.

The chain has TRBV9 and TRBJ2-6; D is perhaps TRBD2 (5 bases). CDR3 length: 16 residues. Between the trimmed V and J ends, which lost 3 bases and 2 bases, there was a span of 12 bases. Per the germline V gene, CDR1 is SGDLS and CDR2 is YYNGEE. The CDR3 spells CASSATTGTGANVLTF. Written as DNA, the CDR3 is TGTGCCAGCAGCGCTACAACGGGGACTGGGGCCAACGTCCTGACTTTC.

This chain joins TRBV11-3 and TRBJ2-7; 8 bases fit TRBD2. Germline CDR1 SGHNT, CDR2 YENEEA. This CDR3 spans 16 amino acids. J lost 6 bases, V lost 5 bases, and 15 bases had no gene match. Here the CDR3 reads CASSTGSRGLVVEQYF. Here the CDR3 DNA reads TGTGCCAGCAGCACCGGGAGTCGGGGACTAGTCGTCGAGCAGTACTTC.

The V and J genes are TRBV10-3 and TRBJ1-1, with D possibly being TRBD1 (5 bases). V was pared by 4 bases and J by 8 bases, with 8 bases between. CDR3 size: 11 residues. Germline V lookup: CDR1 ENHRY, CDR2 SYGVKD. CDR3 DNA: TGTGCCATCAGTGGGGGACTCGAAGCTTTCTTT. Translation: CAISGGLEAFF.

The J gene is TRBJ1-4, the V gene TRBV28; 11 nucleotides line up with TRBD1. Looked up from germline, CDR1 is MDHEN and CDR2 is SYDVKM. This CDR3 has 17 residues. Trimming removed 0 bases from V and 0 bases from J; junction bases left unmatched: 0. DNA of the CDR3: TGTGCCAGCAGTTTATGGGGACAGGGGGCAACTAATGAAAAACTGTTTTTT. It is translated as CASSLWGQGATNEKLFF.

This chain links TRBV14 with TRBJ1-5; D possibly corresponds to TRBD1 (5 bases). CDR3 length equals 14 residues. Trimming stripped 4 bases from V and 4 bases from J, with 11 bases between. CDR1 SGHDN and CDR2 FVKESK come from the germline V gene. CDR3 bases: TGTGCCAGCAGCCCGGGACTTGGGAATCAGCCCCAGCATTTT. Encoded protein: CASSPGLGNQPQHF. Full variable domain (outside the CDR3, taken from reference TRBV14 and TRBJ1-5): EAGVTQFPSHSVIEKGQTVTLRCDPISGHDNLYWYRRVMGKEIKFLLHFVKESKQDESGMPNNRFLAERTGGTYSTLKVQPAELEDSGVYFCASSPGLGNQPQHFGDGTRLSIL.

The chain is built from TRBV28 and TRBJ2-7, with 11 positions matching TRBD1. CDR3 length: 16 residues. CDR1 and CDR2 from the germline V gene are MDHEN and SYDVKM. Germline trimming cut 6 bases from V and 1 base from J; bases unmatched to any gene: 8. The CDR3 is CASRTLGTGGSYEQYF. The CDR3 DNA reads as TGTGCCAGCAGGACCCTCGGGACAGGGGGTTCCTACGAGCAGTACTTC.

There are a few counts of this clone. The chain uses TRBV9 and TRBJ1-1; 8 nucleotides align to TRBD1. Losses at the gene ends were 8 bases for V and 2 bases for J; bases not matched to a gene: 5. CDR1 is SGDLS and CDR2 is YYNGEE in the germline V gene. There are 13 residues in the CDR3. CDR3 amino acids: CASQDRGNTEAFF. The CDR3 DNA is TGTGCCAGTCAAGACAGGGGCAACACTGAAGCTTTCTTT. Supplemented by reference TRBV9 and TRBJ1-1, the full variable domain reads DSGVTQTPKHLITATGQRVTLRCSPRSGDLSVYWYQQSLDQGLQFLIQYYNGEERAKGNILERFSAQQFPDLHSELNLSSLELGDSALYFCASQDRGNTEAFFGQGTRLTVV.

This clone was counted once. V and J are TRBV6-5 and TRBJ2-7; D perhaps matches TRBD2 (5 bases). The germline CDR1 and CDR2 sequences are MNHEY and SVGAGI. The CDR3 runs 16 residues. Trimming stripped 2 bases from V and 2 bases from J, with 16 bases between. In DNA form, the CDR3 reads TGTGCCAGCAGTTACAGCGGAACTAGTGGAGCCTACGAGCAGTACTTC. It translates to CASSYSGTSGAYEQYF.

The chain has TRBV27 and TRBJ1-6; the D is unclear. The CDR3 is 14 residues long. CDR1 and CDR2 (germline): MNHEY, SMNVEV (reference sequence). Trimming pared 7 bases from V and 10 bases from J, leaving 17 bases between. The CDR3 nucleotides read TGTGCCAGCACCCCAACGGGCAGAAGGTCACCCCTCCACTTT. This sequence encodes CASTPTGRRSPLHF.

The chain employs TRBV27 and TRBJ2-1, with TRBD1 matching 7 bases. Germline CDR1 and CDR2: MNHEY and SMNVEV (reference sequence). The CDR3 runs 16 residues. V trimming: 5 bases; J trimming: 2 bases; junction bases outside the gene matches: 9. This CDR3 reads CASSRRQGPPYNEQFF. CDR3 DNA sequence: TGTGCCAGCAGTCGCCGACAGGGCCCTCCCTACAATGAGCAGTTCTTC.

The V call is TRBV9, the J call TRBJ2-1; TRBD1 agrees at 7 bases. This CDR3 is 15 amino acids long. From germline, CDR1 is SGDLS and CDR2 YYNGEE. V was pared by 0 bases and J by 5 bases, with 5 bases of the junction left unmatched. CDR3 DNA: TGTGCCAGCAGCGTAGTAGGGGGCGCACACAATGAGCAGTTCTTC. Encoded protein: CASSVVGGAHNEQFF. Drawing the rest from reference TRBV9 and TRBJ2-1, the complete variable domain is DSGVTQTPKHLITATGQRVTLRCSPRSGDLSVYWYQQSLDQGLQFLIQYYNGEERAKGNILERFSAQQFPDLHSELNLSSLELGDSALYFCASSVVGGAHNEQFFGPGTRLTVL.

The chain couples TRBV9 to TRBJ2-7; 7 nucleotides match TRBD2. Trimming cost V 7 bases and J 1 base; bases outside gene matches: 8. The CDR3 totals 14 residues. Germline V gives CDR1 SGDLS, CDR2 YYNGEE. The CDR3, as DNA: TGTGCCAGCGGGGAGGGAGGTACGTCCTACGAGCAGTACTTC. It codes for CASGEGGTSYEQYF.

The chain employs TRBV28 and TRBJ1-3, with D tentatively TRBD1 (6 bases). This CDR3 has 18 amino acids. Trimming left V 6 bases short and J 8 bases short, with 29 bases between. Germline CDR1 MDHEN, CDR2 SYDVKM. The CDR3 sequence is CASSRTGRQLVGGDTIYF. CDR3 bases: TGTGCCAGCAGCCGCACAGGGAGACAGCTTGTTGGAGGGGACACCATATATTTT.

The chain joins TRBV18 to TRBJ2-7; unclear D gene. Between the trimmed V and J ends, which lost 3 bases and 2 bases, there was a span of 11 bases. Germline V gene lookup returns CDR1 KGHSH and CDR2 LQKENI. This CDR3 is built from 14 residues. CDR3 amino acids: CASSPPESAYEQYF. CDR3 in DNA: TGTGCCAGCTCACCGCCAGAATCGGCCTACGAGCAGTACTTC.

The rearrangement uses TRBV5-5 and TRBJ1-1; D possibly corresponds to TRBD1 (6 bases). This CDR3 contains 13 residues. Trimming took 2 bases from V and 2 from J, leaving 7 bases between them. CDR1 SGHKS and CDR2 YYEKEE come from the germline V gene (reference sequence). The CDR3 spells CASSLGGNTEAFF. Written as DNA, the CDR3 is TGTGCCAGCAGCTTAGGGGGAAACACTGAAGCTTTCTTT.

Worth noting for this clone: This same CDR3 is encoded by further DNA sequences in the sample. The genes are TRBV11-3 and TRBJ1-5; D gene uncertain. V was pared by 3 bases and J by 1 base, with 10 bases between. The CDR3 is 15 residues long. CDR1 and CDR2 from the germline V gene are SGHNT and YENEEA. CDR3 DNA sequence: TGTGCCAGCAGCTTGGAGGGTGGGAGCAATCAGCCCCAGCATTTT. Its translation: CASSLEGGSNQPQHF.

V is TRBV2 and J is TRBJ1-6; D not certain. Trimming removed 7 bases at V and 0 bases at J, with 16 bases between. CDR1 is SNHLY and CDR2 is FYNNEI in the germline V gene. The CDR3 contains 17 residues. CDR3 nucleotide sequence: TGTGCCAGCACCCCCTGGGATGGGAGCTCCTATAATTCACCCCTCCACTTT. Translation gives CASTPWDGSSYNSPLHF.

This chain links TRBV9 with TRBJ2-3; 10 nucleotides agree with TRBD2. V lost 2 bases and J lost 2; bases outside the gene matches: 5. The germline gives CDR1 SGDLS, CDR2 YYNGEE. The length of the CDR3 is 16 residues. The CDR3 here is CASSVQAGGYTDTQYF. The DNA of the CDR3 is TGTGCCAGCAGCGTTCAAGCGGGAGGGTACACAGATACGCAGTATTTT.

The chain recombines TRBV4-1 with TRBJ1-2; 8 bases align to TRBD1. Germline-derived CDR1 and CDR2 are MGHRA and YSYEKL. The CDR3 length is 15 residues. Trimming took 4 bases from V and 0 from J; bases not matched to a gene: 4. CDR3: CASSRPDRANYGYTF. The CDR3 DNA follows: TGCGCCAGCAGCCGACCGGACAGGGCTAACTATGGCTACACCTTC.

The chain couples TRBV18 to TRBJ2-7, with D hard to call. The CDR3 consists of 14 residues. V lost 6 bases and J 3 bases, leaving 15 bases between the germline ends. Germline CDR1 is KGHSH and CDR2 is LQKENI. Here the CDR3 DNA reads TGTGCCAGCTCGTCCGACCGTGGGAACTACGAGCAGTACTTC. Protein sequence: CASSSDRGNYEQYF. Full variable domain (outside the CDR3, taken from reference TRBV18 and TRBJ2-7): NAGVMQNPRHLVRRRGQEARLRCSPMKGHSHVYWYRQLPEEGLKFMVYLQKENIIDESGMPKERFSAEFPKEGPSILRIQQVVRGDSAAYFCASSSDRGNYEQYFGPGTRLTVT.

The CDR3 loop is CASSLGPSGPYEQYF. The CDR3 nucleotides read TGTGCCAGCAGCCTAGGACCCTCCGGGCCCTACGAGCAGTACTTC. The chain couples TRBV28 to TRBJ2-7; D remains unclear. V lost 6 bases and J 2 bases, leaving 17 bases between the germline ends. Germline CDR1 MDHEN, CDR2 SYDVKM. The CDR3 spans 15 residues.

This clone qualifies as large. V gene TRBV2 combines with J gene TRBJ1-1, with unresolved D. In germline, CDR1 is SNHLY, CDR2 FYNNEI. The V end was cut by 7 bases, the J end by 5 bases, with 8 bases between. This CDR3 has 11 residues. CDR3 sequence reads: CASTRKTEAFF. Written as DNA, the CDR3 is TGTGCCAGCACCCGTAAGACTGAAGCTTTCTTT.

The V and J genes are TRBV6-5 and TRBJ1-1; D is perhaps TRBD1 (5 bases). Trimming took off 7 bases at V and 1 base at J, with 10 bases between the two ends. Germline V gives CDR1 MNHEY, CDR2 SVGAGI. This CDR3 is built from 13 residues. CDR3 region: CASTRGGNTEAFF. CDR3 DNA: TGTGCCAGCACTCGCGGGGGGAACACTGAAGCTTTCTTT.

V is TRBV7-6 and J is TRBJ1-4, with D possibly matching TRBD1 (5 bases). Germline CDR1 reads SGHVS; CDR2 reads FNYEAQ. V lost 1 base and J 4 bases, leaving 7 bases between the germline ends. There are 14 residues in the CDR3. CDR3 sequence (DNA): TGTGCCAGCAGCTTAGGCAGGGTTAATGAAAAACTGTTTTTT. Residues: CASSLGRVNEKLFF.

The CDR3 nucleotides are TGTGCCAGCAGTTACAGGGCCCCCCACTCCTACGAGCAGTACTTC. Translated: CASSYRAPHSYEQYF. V usage is TRBV6-5 and J usage is TRBJ2-7; D gene uncertain. V lost 2 bases and J 0 bases, leaving 11 bases between the germline ends. The CDR3 has 15 residues. CDR1 MNHEY and CDR2 SVGAGI come from the germline V gene.

The CDR3 region has the DNA TGTGCCAGCAGCTCCTCCGGGACGGGAGATACGCAGTATTTT. Its protein is CASSSSGTGDTQYF. The chain employs TRBV27 and TRBJ2-3; D might be TRBD1 or TRBD2, each matching 5 bases. Trimming took off 6 bases at V and 5 bases at J, with 15 bases between the two ends. The V gene's germline CDR1 is MNHEY and CDR2 SMNVEV (reference sequence). The CDR3 is 14 amino acids.

The chain uses TRBV27 and TRBJ2-7; D may be TRBD2 (6 bases). CDR3 size: 16 residues. The germline CDR1 and CDR2 sequences are MNHEY and SMNVEV (reference sequence). Trimming stripped 5 bases from V and 0 bases from J, with 17 bases between. The CDR3 DNA is TGTGCCAGCAGTCTAGGGATAAGCGGGTACTCCTACGAGCAGTACTTC. Translation: CASSLGISGYSYEQYF.

This CDR3 is CARSLARELGETQYF. The CDR3 nucleotides are TGTGCCAGAAGCTTGGCCCGGGAGTTGGGGGAGACCCAGTACTTC. The chain is built from TRBV5-3 and TRBJ2-5; D is possibly TRBD2 (6 bases). TRBV5-3 is recorded as an ORF, its role being uncertain. CDR3 length: 15 residues. V gave up 0 bases and J gave up 5 bases, with 14 bases separating them.

In this sample, this clone turned up a few times. CDR3 DNA sequence: TGTGCCAGCGGGGAGGAGGATACGCAGTATTTT. It translates to CASGEEDTQYF. J is TRBJ2-3 and V is TRBV7-9, with D perhaps TRBD2 (6 bases). There are 11 residues in the CDR3. Germline V gives CDR1 SEHNR, CDR2 FQNEAQ (reference sequence). V dropped 8 bases and J dropped 6 bases, with 9 bases sitting between them.

This clone was seen ten or more times. A junction boundary mismatches the germline segment, possibly from a read error. The chain combines TRBV7-9 with TRBJ2-1, with D possibly being TRBD2 (5 bases). Looked up from germline, CDR1 is SEHNR and CDR2 is FQNEAQ (reference sequence). The CDR3 length is 11 residues. This chain's CDR3 is CASSLNWEYIF. The CDR3 region has the DNA TGTGCCAGCAGCTTAAATTGGGAGTATATCTTC.